These 5 T cell receptor beta chains came from one sample sequenced in a study of blood T cell repertoires in COVID-19. Here immunoSEQ multiplex PCR was the method, and the copy in TCRdb shows in-frame clones only, minus some. The sample shows roughly 280,000 clones, about 91% of them seen only once. The specimen sequenced was PBMCs or T cells enriched from blood (not recorded which). Source of these receptors: a man in his forties who had been exposed to COVID-19.

The DNA for the CDR3 is TGTGCCAGCATCTCTGATGGAGATCAGCCCCAGCATTTT. Its translation is CASISDGDQPQHF. V gene TRBV6-5 combines with J gene TRBJ1-5; no firm D call. In germline, CDR1 is MNHEY, CDR2 SVGAGI. The CDR3 length is 13 residues. The ends were cut back, 7 bases at V and 5 bases at J, with 12 bases in the middle.

V is TRBV5-1 and J is TRBJ1-6; 7 nucleotides line up with TRBD1. The germline CDR1 and CDR2 sequences are SGHRS and YFSETQ. Trimming took 0 bases from V and 9 from J; bases not matched to a gene: 3. This CDR3 region has 14 residues. CDR3 nucleotide sequence: TGCGCCAGCAGCTTGGCCAGGGGGATTTCACCCCTCCACTTT. Encoded protein: CASSLARGISPLHF.

The chain employs TRBV19 and TRBJ2-3; TRBD1 matches 8 bases. Germline lookup yields CDR1 LNHDA and CDR2 SQIVND (reference sequence). The CDR3 has 16 residues. V gave up 4 bases and J gave up 2 bases; unmatched junction bases: 8. The CDR3 DNA sequence: TGTGCCAGTAGTAGCCGGACAGGGCGGTACACAGATACGCAGTATTTT. Encoded protein: CASSSRTGRYTDTQYF.

The chain uses TRBV27 and TRBJ1-2; 7 bases fit TRBD1. The CDR3 extends over 15 amino acids. Unmatched junction bases numbered 12, after V lost 3 bases and J lost 8 bases. The germline V gene encodes CDR1 MNHEY and CDR2 SMNVEV (reference sequence). For the CDR3, the DNA is TGTGCCAGCAGTTTTTCGGTACAGGGGATTGAAGGCTACACCTTC. Encoded protein: CASSFSVQGIEGYTF.

CDR3 sequence: CASSLGQGGNQPQHF. The DNA of the CDR3 is TGTGCCAGCAGCCTCGGACAGGGGGGCAATCAGCCCCAGCATTTT. The chain couples TRBV4-2 to TRBJ1-5; 10 positions match TRBD1. Germline V gives CDR1 LGHNA, CDR2 YNFKEQ. The CDR3 is 15 residues long. V trimming: 4 bases; J trimming: 2 bases; junction bases outside the gene matches: 2.